This entry is about one T cell receptor beta chain. Its antigen is as yet unknown. The sample belongs to a study of T cell responses to AZD1222 COVID-19 vaccine. Clones were sequenced by immunoSEQ multiplex PCR, and TCRdb holds only the in-frame ones, with some missing. The sample lists a few hundred thousand clones; approximately 93% were seen once. Trimming pared 4 bases from V and 0 bases from J, leaving 16 bases between. CDR1 and CDR2 (germline): MNHNS, SASEGT. This CDR3 contains 17 residues. Broader study findings: Donors, mostly white British, included more females; clonal diversity was possibly underestimated. Reports indicate that nearly half of spike-specific TCRs are directed at unmutated variant regions. Spike-spanning, vaccine-associated CD4 TCRs were dominant at 160-218 and 743-854.

The sequence came from an adult in good health. Here the sequenced sample was peripheral blood, taken on day 0 of AZD1222 vaccination. The J gene is TRBJ1-3, the V gene TRBV6-1; D remains unclear. The CDR3 sequence is CASSGRRVLFSGNTIYF. The CDR3 DNA reads as TGTGCCAGCAGTGGGAGGCGGGTGCTCTTCTCTGGAAACACCATATATTTT.